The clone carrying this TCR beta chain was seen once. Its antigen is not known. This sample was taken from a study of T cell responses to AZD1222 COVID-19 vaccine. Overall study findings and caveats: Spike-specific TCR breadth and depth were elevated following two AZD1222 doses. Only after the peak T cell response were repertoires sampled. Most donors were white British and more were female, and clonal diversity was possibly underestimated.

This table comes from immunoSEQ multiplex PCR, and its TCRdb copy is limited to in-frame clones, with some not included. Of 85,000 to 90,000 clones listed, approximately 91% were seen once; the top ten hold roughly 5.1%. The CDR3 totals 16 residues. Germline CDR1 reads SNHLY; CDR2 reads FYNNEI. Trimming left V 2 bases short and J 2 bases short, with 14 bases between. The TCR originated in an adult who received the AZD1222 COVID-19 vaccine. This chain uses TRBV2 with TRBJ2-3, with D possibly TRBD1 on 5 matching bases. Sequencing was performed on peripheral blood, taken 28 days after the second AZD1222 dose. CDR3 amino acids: CASSENPRQPTDTQYF. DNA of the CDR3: TGTGCCAGCAGTGAAAATCCCCGACAGCCCACAGATACGCAGTATTTT.